Each of the 11 T cell receptor beta chains below was sequenced from the same sample in a study of somatic mutations in cytotoxic T cells in rheumatoid arthritis. The table came from immunoSEQ multiplex PCR; TCRdb's copy has only in-frame clones and leaves some out. This sample carries approximately 16,000 clones, around 70% of them seen once, and the ten largest clones take 10%. Sequenced input: CD8+ T cells sorted from blood. These receptor sequences come from an adult with rheumatoid arthritis.

The chain couples TRBV6-5 to TRBJ1-3, with 7 bases that match TRBD1. There are 15 residues in the CDR3. V trimming: 0 bases; J trimming: 2 bases; junction bases outside the gene matches: 1. CDR1 and CDR2 from the germline V gene are MNHEY and SVGAGI. Written as DNA, the CDR3 is TGTGCCAGCAGTTACTCAGGGGGCACTGGAAACACCATATATTTT. This encodes CASSYSGGTGNTIYF.

The chain has TRBV30 and TRBJ2-3, with a possible D match to TRBD2 (7 bases). V gave up 5 bases and J gave up 2 bases, with 17 bases separating them. From germline, CDR1 is GTSNPN and CDR2 SVGIG (reference sequence). The CDR3 has 15 residues. CDR3 sequence (DNA): TGTGCCTGGGGGACAAGGGGGGGTTTCACAGATACGCAGTATTTT. The encoded protein is CAWGTRGGFTDTQYF.

V usage is TRBV27 and J usage is TRBJ1-3, with 9 bases matching TRBD1. The CDR3 consists of 16 residues. Germline CDR1 MNHEY, CDR2 SMNVEV (reference sequence). Losses at the gene ends were 5 bases for V and 4 bases for J; bases not matched to a gene: 9. CDR3 coding DNA: TGTGCCAGCAGTCCCGAAGGGACAGGGTACGGAAACACCATATATTTT. Encoded protein: CASSPEGTGYGNTIYF.

The table lists this clone with a count of one. V is TRBV6-5 and J is TRBJ1-1; D gene uncertain. Trimming removed 2 bases from V and 1 base from J, with 5 bases in between. CDR3 length: 13 residues. The germline gives CDR1 MNHEY, CDR2 SVGAGI. CDR3 in amino acids: CASSYGENTEAFF. The CDR3, as DNA: TGTGCCAGCAGTTACGGGGAGAACACTGAAGCTTTCTTT.

The gene calls are TRBV6-1 and TRBJ2-7; D is uncertain. V lost 10 bases, J lost 2 bases, and 18 bases lay in between. This CDR3 spans 14 amino acids. Germline V gene lookup returns CDR1 MNHNS and CDR2 SASEGT. The CDR3 DNA reads as TGTGCCACGTCTGGGCAGCTTGGGCCCTACGAGCAGTACTTC. It yields the protein CATSGQLGPYEQYF.

The V call is TRBV14, the J call TRBJ2-7, with D possibly matching TRBD1 (6 bases). The V and J ends lost 3 bases and 12 bases respectively, with 15 bases between them. This CDR3 has 12 residues. Germline V lookup: CDR1 SGHDN, CDR2 FVKESK. The CDR3 nucleotides read TGTGCCAGCAGCCAGTCCGACAGGCCAAGGTACTTC. Translating it yields CASSQSDRPRYF.

This chain uses TRBV6-6 with TRBJ2-5; weak D call: TRBD2 (7 bases). The DNA end is a closer match to TRBJ2-7, so the J assignment may be wrong. Germline V CDR1 and CDR2: MNHNY, SVGAGI (reference sequence). The CDR3 runs to 14 residues. The CDR3 spells CASRGAGPLYEQYF. The CDR3, as DNA: TGTGCCAGCCGGGGGGCGGGACCGCTCTACGAGCAGTACTTC.

The V gene is TRBV29-1, the J gene TRBJ2-3; maybe TRBD1 (6 bases). V was cut by 4 bases and J by 8 bases, with 28 bases left in between. Germline V gives CDR1 SQVTM, CDR2 ANQGSEA. CDR3 size: 17 residues. DNA of the CDR3: TGCAGCGTTGTCACAGGGTCTAACCTCGGGAACAATGTTACGCAGTATTTT. Protein product: CSVVTGSNLGNNVTQYF.

This rearrangement joins TRBV27 to TRBJ1-1; 7 nucleotides match TRBD1. CDR1 is MNHEY and CDR2 is SMNVEV in the germline V gene (reference sequence). Trimming cost V 0 bases and J 5 bases; bases outside gene matches: 6. The CDR3 has 15 amino acids. The CDR3 loop is CASSLSTGAGTEAFF. The CDR3 nucleotides read TGTGCCAGCAGTTTATCCACAGGGGCAGGTACTGAAGCTTTCTTT.

V and J are TRBV30 and TRBJ1-1; the D is unclear. Germline CDR1 is GTSNPN and CDR2 is SVGIG (reference sequence). V gave up 2 bases and J gave up 1 base, with 8 bases separating them. The CDR3 spans 13 residues. This CDR3 is CAWSSHQNTEAFF. The CDR3 DNA reads TGTGCCTGGAGTTCCCATCAGAACACTGAAGCTTTCTTT.

V usage is TRBV10-3 and J usage is TRBJ1-2; a possible D gene is TRBD1 (5 bases). Trimming removed 8 bases from V and 0 bases from J, with 19 bases in between. The V gene's germline CDR1 is ENHRY and CDR2 SYGVKD. This CDR3 has 16 residues. In nucleotides, the CDR3 is TGTGCCATCTTCGCGGAGGGGTTTAGTTCTAACTATGGCTACACCTTC. Protein sequence: CAIFAEGFSSNYGYTF.